The 17 T cell receptor beta chains in this list originate from one sample, sequenced in a study of immune evolution from preneoplasia to lung adenocarcinoma. The assay was immunoSEQ multiplex PCR, and TCRdb's table has in-frame clones only and misses some. The table includes some 37,000 clones, around 74% detected once. The sample taken for sequencing was FFPE invasive lung adenocarcinoma tissue. The receptors originated from a person aged 55-75 years with lung adenocarcinoma.

This clone has just a few counts. V usage is TRBV14 and J usage is TRBJ1-1, with 8 bases identical to TRBD1. Germline V lookup: CDR1 SGHDN, CDR2 FVKESK. This CDR3 comprises 14 residues. V lost 4 bases and J lost 11; bases outside the gene matches: 12. The CDR3 nucleotides are TGTGCCAGCAGCCCGGACAGGGCCTCTTTCCAGGCTTTCTTT. It encodes CASSPDRASFQAFF. Filled out from reference TRBV14 and TRBJ1-1, the complete variable domain reads EAGVTQFPSHSVIEKGQTVTLRCDPISGHDNLYWYRRVMGKEIKFLLHFVKESKQDESGMPNNRFLAERTGGTYSTLKVQPAELEDSGVYFCASSPDRASFQAFFGQGTRLTVV.

Judged by abundance, this clone is medium-sized (0.01 to 0.1%). This chain connects TRBV5-1 to TRBJ1-4; D is unresolved. The CDR3 has 14 residues. Per the germline V gene, CDR1 is SGHRS and CDR2 is YFSETQ. Trimming took 1 base from V and 1 from J, leaving 5 bases between them. The CDR3 DNA is TGCGCCAGCAGCTTGTTAGGAACTAATGAAAAACTGTTTTTT. This encodes CASSLLGTNEKLFF. The whole variable domain, remainder taken from reference TRBV5-1 and TRBJ1-4, is KAGVTQTPRYLIKTRGQQVTLSCSPISGHRSVSWYQQTPGQGLQFLFEYFSETQRNKGNFPGRFSGRQFSNSRSEMNVSTLELGDSALYLCASSLLGTNEKLFFGSGTQLSVL.

This clone was seen just once. The rearrangement links TRBV11-3 to TRBJ2-7; D may be TRBD1 (5 bases). This CDR3 is 15 amino acids long. The V end lost 6 bases, the J end lost 3 bases, and 18 bases lay between the germline ends. Germline V lookup: CDR1 SGHNT, CDR2 YENEEA. The CDR3 sequence: CASSSDLLRGYEQYF. The CDR3, as DNA: TGTGCCAGCAGTTCGGACCTCTTAAGGGGCTACGAGCAGTACTTC. Full variable domain (outside the CDR3, taken from reference TRBV11-3 and TRBJ2-7): EAGVVQSPRYKIIEKKQPVAFWCNPISGHNTLYWYLQNLGQGPELLIRYENEEAVDDSQLPKDRFSAERLKGVDSTLKIQPAELGDSAVYLCASSSDLLRGYEQYFGPGTRLTVT.

V gene TRBV7-2 combines with J gene TRBJ2-3; 14 positions agree with TRBD2. The CDR3 runs to 16 residues. V gave up 5 bases and J gave up 3 bases; unmatched junction bases: 4. CDR1 and CDR2 (germline): SGHTA, FQGNSA. The CDR3: CASSTGLAGVTDTQYF. The DNA for the CDR3 is TGTGCCAGCAGCACGGGACTAGCGGGAGTAACAGATACGCAGTATTTT.

The rearrangement joins TRBV7-9 to TRBJ2-3; D uncertain. Germline V gene data show CDR1 as SEHNR and CDR2 as FQNEAQ (reference sequence). The CDR3 is made up of 11 amino acids. Trimming left V 4 bases short and J 6 bases short, with 5 bases between. Written as DNA, the CDR3 is TGTGCCAGCAGCTCTACGGATACGCAGTATTTT. Its translation is CASSSTDTQYF. The variable domain in full, with the rest retrieved from reference TRBV7-9 and TRBJ2-3, is DTGVSQNPRHKITKRGQNVTFRCDPISEHNRLYWYRQTLGQGPEFLTYFQNEAQLEKSRLLSDRFSAERPKGSFSTLEIQRTEQGDSAMYLCASSSTDTQYFGPGTRLTVL.

The table lists this clone with a few counts. The same CDR3 also results from other DNA sequences found in this sample. The CDR3 loop reads CASSLGAYEQYF. CDR3 bases: TGTGCCAGCAGTTTAGGGGCCTACGAGCAGTACTTC. The chain links TRBV28 to TRBJ2-7; unclear D gene. The CDR3 consists of 12 residues. Trimming took off 2 bases at V and 2 bases at J, with 4 bases between the two ends. From germline, CDR1 is MDHEN and CDR2 SYDVKM.

V usage is TRBV7-2 and J usage is TRBJ2-7; TRBD2 might be the D (6 bases). V lost 5 bases and J lost 3, with 17 bases in between. Germline V CDR1 and CDR2: SGHTA, FQGNSA. This CDR3 comprises 15 residues. CDR3 protein: CASSPRAGQDYEQYF. DNA for the CDR3: TGTGCCAGCAGCCCGAGGGCGGGGCAGGACTACGAGCAGTACTTC.

This clone was found once. This chain joins TRBV7-2 and TRBJ1-5; D not certain. Germline CDR1 and CDR2: SGHTA and FQGNSA. V lost 5 bases and J lost 5, with 22 bases in between. This CDR3 region has 17 residues. The CDR3 sequence is CASSLLVTASTDQPQHF. The CDR3 nucleotides are TGTGCCAGCAGCCTCCTCGTGACGGCAAGCACCGATCAGCCCCAGCATTTT.

V and J are TRBV11-3 and TRBJ2-1; D remains ambiguous. Germline CDR1 reads SGHNT; CDR2 reads YENEEA. The ends were cut back, 6 bases at V and 0 bases at J, with 6 bases in the middle. This CDR3 is 13 amino acids long. This CDR3 is CASSTSSYNEQFF. DNA of the CDR3: TGTGCCAGCAGTACCAGCTCCTACAATGAGCAGTTCTTC.

This clone was counted a single time. The chain carries TRBV5-1 and TRBJ2-5, with D perhaps matching TRBD1 or TRBD2 (5 bases each). Trimming left V 0 bases short and J 6 bases short, with 12 bases between. This CDR3 is built from 14 residues. Germline V lookup: CDR1 SGHRS, CDR2 YFSETQ. CDR3 bases: TGCGCCAGCAGCTTGGCCGGGGACCTGAAGACCCAGTACTTC. The encoded protein is CASSLAGDLKTQYF.

This sequence joins TRBV7-8 and TRBJ2-3; the match to TRBD2 covers 7 bases. This CDR3 region has 14 residues. The V gene's germline CDR1 is SGHVS and CDR2 FQNEAQ. J was trimmed by 1 base and V by 2 bases; bases with no gene match: 0. In nucleotides, the CDR3 is TGTGCCAGCAGCTTACTAGCGGGCACAGATACGCAGTATTTT. Encoded protein: CASSLLAGTDTQYF.

This sequence joins TRBV19 and TRBJ1-2; TRBD1 aligns across 9 bases. V dropped 5 bases and J dropped 2; count of bases not matched to a gene: 9. This CDR3 is built from 16 residues. In germline, CDR1 is LNHDA, CDR2 SQIVND (reference sequence). CDR3: CASSSTGQGENYGYTF. Here the CDR3 DNA reads TGTGCCAGTAGTTCAACGGGACAGGGAGAGAACTATGGCTACACCTTC.

The chain recombines TRBV28 with TRBJ1-2, with D possibly being TRBD1 (6 bases). Germline assignment: CDR1 MDHEN and CDR2 SYDVKM. With 4 bases removed from V and 6 bases from J, the gap between germline ends came to 15 bases. This CDR3 is 14 amino acids long. The CDR3 DNA reads as TGTGCCAGCAGTTCCACACAGGGTACTAATGGCTACACCTTC. Its translation: CASSSTQGTNGYTF.

This chain joins TRBV30 and TRBJ2-1, with a tentative D call TRBD1 (6 bases). The CDR3 covers 15 residues. V was clipped by 3 bases and J by 2 bases, with 14 bases between them. Germline-derived CDR1 and CDR2 are GTSNPN and SVGIG (reference sequence). The chain's CDR3 is CAWSPQGLTYNEQFF. In DNA, the CDR3 is TGTGCCTGGAGCCCCCAGGGGCTAACCTACAATGAGCAGTTCTTC.

Here the CDR3 reads CASSFLGPDKGGQYF. The CDR3 bases are TGCGCCAGCAGCTTCTTGGGCCCAGACAAAGGAGGGCAGTACTTC. The chain joins TRBV5-1 to TRBJ2-7; possibly TRBD2 for D (5 bases). The CDR3 consists of 15 residues. Germline V gene sequence: CDR1 SGHRS, CDR2 YFSETQ. Trimming pared 2 bases from V and 9 bases from J, leaving 21 bases between.

Only a few counts were recorded for this clone. This chain connects TRBV12-5 to TRBJ2-3; TRBD1 is a possible D gene (6 bases). Germline CDR1 and CDR2: LGHNT and FRNRAP. V was trimmed by 1 base and J by 4 bases, leaving 12 bases between them. The CDR3 covers 15 residues. DNA for the CDR3: TGTGCTAGTGGTTTGGGTACAGGGCTGGCAGATACGCAGTATTTT. Encoded protein: CASGLGTGLADTQYF. Together with reference TRBV12-5 and TRBJ2-3, the CDR3 gives the full variable domain: DARVTQTPRHKVTEMGQEVTMRCQPILGHNTVFWYRQTMMQGLELLAYFRNRAPLDDSGMPKDRFSAEMPDATLATLKIQPSEPRDSAVYFCASGLGTGLADTQYFGPGTRLTVL.

The rearrangement joins TRBV7-2 to TRBJ2-3; D uncertain. Germline V gene data show CDR1 as SGHTA and CDR2 as FQGNSA. CDR3 size: 11 residues. V lost 4 bases to trimming and J lost 3 bases, with 2 bases between them. The CDR3 nucleotides read TGTGCCAGCAGCTGGACAGATACGCAGTATTTT. Translating gives CASSWTDTQYF.